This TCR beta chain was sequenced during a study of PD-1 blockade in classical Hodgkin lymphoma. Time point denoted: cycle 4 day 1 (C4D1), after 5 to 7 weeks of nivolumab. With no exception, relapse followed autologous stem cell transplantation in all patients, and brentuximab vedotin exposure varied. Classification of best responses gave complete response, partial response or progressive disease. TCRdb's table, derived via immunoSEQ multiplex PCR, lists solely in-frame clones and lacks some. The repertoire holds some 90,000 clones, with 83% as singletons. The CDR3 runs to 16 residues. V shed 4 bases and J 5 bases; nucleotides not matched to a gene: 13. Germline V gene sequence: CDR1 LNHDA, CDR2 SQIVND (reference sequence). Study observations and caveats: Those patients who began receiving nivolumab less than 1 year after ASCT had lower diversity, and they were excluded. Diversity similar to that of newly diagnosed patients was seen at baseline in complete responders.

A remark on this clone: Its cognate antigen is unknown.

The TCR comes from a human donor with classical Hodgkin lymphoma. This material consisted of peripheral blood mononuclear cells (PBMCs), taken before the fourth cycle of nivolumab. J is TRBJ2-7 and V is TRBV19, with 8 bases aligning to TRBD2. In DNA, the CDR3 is TGTGCCAGTAGTAATCCCGGAGCCGGGACTAGGCACGAGCAGTACTTC. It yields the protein CASSNPGAGTRHEQYF.